These 30 T cell receptor beta chains were sequenced from one sample in a study of spatial heterogeneity in lung cancer. Study findings and constraints: How many expanded intratumoral alpha and beta TCRs were present tracked the tumor mutation count, which was a count of nonsynonymous mutations.

Time point of the sample: sample taken at primary tumor resection. TCRdb analysed the 5' RACE reads with MiXCR anew, one entry per CDR3 protein. The sample has about 3,500 distinct CDR3 sequences; about 16% are singletons. These receptors are not linked to any known antigen. The material was lung tumor tissue, obtained at surgery. The receptor source for this set is a female donor with early-stage non-small cell lung cancer.

This clonotype occurred many times. Being off target in a library aimed at alpha chains, this beta chain has a size of little meaning. V gene TRBV12-3 or TRBV12-4 combines with J gene TRBJ1-1; D unclear. CDR3 length: 12 residues. Trimming left V 3 bases short and J 7 bases short, with 9 bases between. The CDR3 region has the DNA TGTGCCAGCAGTTTTCGGCGGGGTGAAGCTTTCTTT. Protein product: CASSFRRGEAFF.

About this clonotype itself: This beta chain is an unintended read in a library built for alpha chains; its size means little. This CDR3 reads CSARDSGRGQGRSEQYF. The DNA of the CDR3 is TGCAGTGCTAGAGATTCCGGCCGCGGACAGGGGAGAAGCGAGCAGTACTTC. The chain recombines TRBV20-1 with TRBJ2-7, with 9 bases lining up with TRBD1. V gave up 0 bases and J gave up 6 bases; unmatched junction bases: 15. The CDR3 is 17 amino acids. The germline gives CDR1 DFQATT, CDR2 SNEGSKA (reference sequence).

This clonotype rates as medium-sized. The size of this beta chain means little, since it is a stray read in a library made for alpha chains. The V and J genes are TRBV6-6 and TRBJ2-5; tentative D call: TRBD1 (5 bases). The CDR3 length is 11 residues. Germline values: CDR1 MNHNY, CDR2 SVGAGI (reference sequence). V shed 7 bases and J shed 5 bases, with 8 bases lying between them. The CDR3 DNA follows: TGTGCCAGCACCAAGGGGGAGACCCAGTACTTC. This gives the protein CASTKGETQYF.

Comments on this clonotype: For a library built for alpha chains, this beta chain is a stray read; little rests on its size. This chain joins TRBV7-6 and TRBJ2-2; a possible D gene is TRBD1 (6 bases). The CDR3 is 17 amino acids. CDR1 and CDR2 (germline): SGHVS, FNYEAQ. The V end lost 2 bases, the J end lost 0 bases, and 13 bases lay between the germline ends. The CDR3 spells CASSLTSRGSNTGELFF. In DNA, the CDR3 is TGTGCCAGCAGCTTAACCTCCAGGGGTTCGAACACCGGGGAGCTGTTTTTT.

The sample holds many counts of this clonotype. Because the library targeted alpha chains, this beta chain is an off-target read whose size means little. The chain carries TRBV14 and TRBJ2-2; D might be TRBD1 (6 bases). V lost 4 bases, J lost 6 bases, and 12 bases lay in between. The CDR3 contains 14 residues. Germline V gives CDR1 SGHDN, CDR2 FVKESK. CDR3 sequence reads: CASSLLDSAGELFF. CDR3 DNA: TGTGCCAGCAGCCTCCTGGACAGTGCCGGGGAGCTGTTTTTT.

This clonotype is medium-sized within its sample. This beta chain is an off-target read within a library intended for alpha chains, so its frequency means little. CDR3 nucleotides: TGTGCCAGCACTAGCACAGGCTCTGGGGCCAACGTCCTGACTTTC. Protein: CASTSTGSGANVLTF. The chain uses TRBV6-5 and TRBJ2-6, with D perhaps being TRBD1 or TRBD2 (5 bases each). V lost 7 bases and J lost 0, with 10 bases in between. The CDR3 length is 15 residues. Germline V gene sequence: CDR1 MNHEY, CDR2 SVGAGI.

This clonotype was found many times. This beta chain was picked up by a library intended for alpha chains and is off target, so its count carries little meaning. As DNA, the CDR3 is TGTGCCAGCGGGGGGACAGGCAATGAGCAGTTCTTC. The encoded protein is CASGGTGNEQFF. The rearrangement joins TRBV10-3 to TRBJ2-1, with D perhaps given as TRBD1 or TRBD2 (8 bases each). The CDR3 length is 12 residues. Trimming took off 10 bases at V and 6 bases at J, with 13 bases between the two ends. Germline V gene lookup returns CDR1 ENHRY and CDR2 SYGVKD.

This clonotype was seen many times. This beta chain is an off-target read within a library intended for alpha chains, so its frequency means little. The J gene is TRBJ2-7, the V gene TRBV3-1; 9 bases match TRBD1. The V and J ends lost 5 bases and 5 bases, in that order; junction bases with no gene match: 7. The CDR3 runs to 14 residues. CDR1 and CDR2 (germline): LGHDT, YNNKEL (reference sequence). This CDR3 reads CASSTYRGHDEQYF. Written as DNA, the CDR3 is TGTGCCAGCAGCACATACAGGGGGCACGACGAGCAGTACTTC.

As concerns this clonotype: This beta chain slipped into a library made for alpha chains as a stray read, so its size is not meaningful. V gene TRBV5-1 combines with J gene TRBJ1-1; TRBD1 matches 9 bases. The CDR3 totals 14 residues. With V trimmed by 6 bases and J by 1 base, 4 bases remained unmatched. The V gene's germline CDR1 is SGHRS and CDR2 YFSETQ. The CDR3 reads CASKGQGSNTEAFF. The CDR3 DNA reads TGCGCCAGCAAGGGACAGGGATCGAACACTGAAGCTTTCTTT.

This clonotype is classed as large (0.1 to 1%). The library was designed around alpha chains, so this beta chain is a stray read whose abundance carries little weight. This sequence joins TRBV5-6 and TRBJ2-5; D is ambiguous. Per the germline V gene, CDR1 is SGHDT and CDR2 is YYEEEE. This CDR3 region has 14 residues. V was clipped by 2 bases and J by 9 bases, with 17 bases between them. This chain's CDR3 is CASSFPAYRPSQYF. CDR3 nucleotide sequence: TGTGCCAGCAGCTTTCCCGCCTACCGACCATCCCAGTACTTC.

This clonotype showed up many times. This beta chain is off target for a library built for alpha chains, so its abundance means little. The genes are TRBV7-2 and TRBJ2-3; no clear D. The CDR3 contains 14 residues. Germline loops: CDR1 SGHTA, CDR2 FQGNSA. Trimming cost V 4 bases and J 1 base, with 9 bases left between them. In DNA, the CDR3 is TGTGCCAGCAGCTCCTACCTTCGCACAGATACGCAGTATTTT. This translates into CASSSYLRTDTQYF.

In the case of this clonotype: The library was prepared for alpha chains; this beta chain is a stray read, so its frequency means little. The chain combines TRBV9 with TRBJ1-1; 8 bases are a match to TRBD1. Trimming took 0 bases from V and 0 from J; bases not matched to a gene: 4. The CDR3 runs to 16 residues. Germline CDR1 and CDR2: SGDLS and YYNGEE. The CDR3 DNA is TGTGCCAGCAGCGTAGTACCAGGGGGCATGAACACTGAAGCTTTCTTT. The encoded protein is CASSVVPGGMNTEAFF. The complete variable domain, with remaining parts taken from reference TRBV9 and TRBJ1-1, reads DSGVTQTPKHLITATGQRVTLRCSPRSGDLSVYWYQQSLDQGLQFLIQYYNGEERAKGNILERFSAQQFPDLHSELNLSSLELGDSALYFCASSVVPGGMNTEAFFGQGTRLTVV.

About this clonotype itself: A library prepared for alpha chains yielded this beta chain as an off-target read; its size is of little meaning. V gene TRBV6-2 or TRBV6-3 combines with J gene TRBJ2-2; 8 bases agree with TRBD1. Germline lookup yields CDR1 MNHEY and CDR2 SVGEGT. CDR3 length: 15 residues. J lost 5 bases, V lost 6 bases, and 8 bases had no gene match. The CDR3, as DNA: TGTGCCAGCAGATTTGGGACAGGCGAGACCGGGGAGCTGTTTTTT. This codes for CASRFGTGETGELFF.

This clonotype was seen at least ten times. Within a library made for alpha chains, this beta chain is off target, and its count is uninformative. The CDR3 nucleotides are TGTGCCAGCAGCCTAAGAATGAGCACAGATACGCAGTATTTT. Amino acids: CASSLRMSTDTQYF. The V and J genes are TRBV7-2 and TRBJ2-3; D not certain. The CDR3 totals 14 residues. Germline V gene sequence: CDR1 SGHTA, CDR2 FQGNSA. Trimming removed 5 bases at V and 0 bases at J, with 9 bases between.

This clonotype was counted at least ten times. Because the library targeted alpha chains, this beta chain is an off-target read whose size means little. The V and J genes are TRBV6-5 and TRBJ1-5; D unresolved. Germline V gene lookup returns CDR1 MNHEY and CDR2 SVGAGI. The germline V and J ends were trimmed by 3 bases and 1 base, with 4 bases remaining between them. The CDR3 is 13 residues long. The CDR3 bases are TGTGCCAGCAGTTATCTCAGCAATCAGCCCCAGCATTTT. Encoded protein: CASSYLSNQPQHF.

By proportion, this clonotype is medium-sized (0.01 to 0.1%). For a library built for alpha chains, this beta chain is a stray read; little rests on its size. The chain combines TRBV4-1 with TRBJ1-1; D possibly corresponds to TRBD1 (5 bases). The CDR3 consists of 16 residues. Germline CDR1 is MGHRA and CDR2 is YSYEKL. The germline V and J ends were trimmed by 0 bases and 1 base, with 12 bases remaining between them. CDR3 protein: CASSQDPGHTNTEAFF. CDR3 DNA sequence: TGCGCCAGCAGCCAAGACCCCGGACATACGAACACTGAAGCTTTCTTT.

This clonotype is categorized as medium-sized. A junction boundary mismatches the germline segment, possibly from a read error. The size of this beta chain means little, since it is a stray read in a library made for alpha chains. The chain uses TRBV5-6 and TRBJ2-5; D gene uncertain. The CDR3 contains 15 residues. The germline CDR1 and CDR2 sequences are SGHDT and YYEEEE. The CDR3 DNA is TGTGTCAGCACCCGCCTAGAGAAAAGTCAAGAGACCCAGTACTTC. This codes for CVSTRLEKSQETQYF.

This clonotype came up a few times. As an off-target read in a library built for alpha chains, this beta chain has a frequency of little significance. The chain recombines TRBV12-3 or TRBV12-4 with TRBJ2-1; D is uncertain. The CDR3 extends over 11 amino acids. Trimming pared 6 bases from V and 7 bases from J, leaving 7 bases between. The CDR3 DNA sequence: TGTGCCAGCAGGTCGGTGAATGAGCAGTTCTTC. Protein: CASRSVNEQFF.

By sample share, this clonotype is medium-sized. This beta chain came through as a stray read in a library set up for alpha chains, and its size says little. The J gene is TRBJ2-7, the V gene TRBV15; TRBD1 matches 7 bases. Per the germline V gene, CDR1 is LNHNV and CDR2 is YYDKDF (reference sequence). This CDR3 is built from 15 residues. Germline trimming cut 6 bases from V and 3 bases from J; bases unmatched to any gene: 11. The CDR3 DNA reads TGTGCCACCAGGAGCCCCACGGGACAGCTCTACGAGCAGTACTTC. It codes for CATRSPTGQLYEQYF.

This clonotype is categorized as medium-sized (0.01 to 0.1%). This beta chain appears as a stray read in a library generated for alpha chains; its size is not informative. The chain employs TRBV29-1 and TRBJ1-1; TRBD1 aligns across 10 bases. V dropped 4 bases and J dropped 4; count of bases not matched to a gene: 9. CDR3 length: 15 amino acids. The germline gives CDR1 SQVTM, CDR2 ANQGSEA. CDR3 in DNA: TGCAGCGTTGTTGGACAGGGGGGCGTTGGCACTGAAGCTTTCTTT. It encodes CSVVGQGGVGTEAFF.

This clonotype was counted only a few times. Because this beta chain is a stray read in a library intended to capture alpha chains, its abundance should not be given much weight. The chain employs TRBV6-2 or TRBV6-3 and TRBJ1-5; unclear D gene. CDR3 length: 15 residues. The V and J ends lost 6 bases and 2 bases respectively, with 14 bases between them. Germline V gene data show CDR1 as MNHEY and CDR2 as SVGEGT. CDR3 nucleotide sequence: TGTGCCAGCAGGGACGAGGTTGGAGGCAATCAGCCCCAGCATTTT. This codes for CASRDEVGGNQPQHF.

With respect to this clonotype: This beta chain turned up in a library designed for alpha chains; as an off-target read, its abundance says little. The chain employs TRBV9 and TRBJ2-2; D call uncertain. Germline assignment: CDR1 SGDLS and CDR2 YYNGEE. Trimming stripped 4 bases from V and 8 bases from J, with 9 bases between. The CDR3 contains 12 residues. The CDR3 sequence: CASSPPDGELFF. As DNA, the CDR3 is TGTGCCAGCAGCCCCCCGGATGGGGAGCTGTTTTTT.

By frequency in the sample, this clonotype is medium-sized (0.01 to 0.1%). This beta chain appears as a stray read in a library generated for alpha chains; its size is not informative. This chain joins TRBV5-6 and TRBJ2-5, with D tentatively TRBD1 or TRBD2 (5 bases each). The CDR3 has 14 residues. V was trimmed by 0 bases and J by 4 bases, leaving 10 bases between them. CDR1 and CDR2 from the germline V gene are SGHDT and YYEEEE. In nucleotides, the CDR3 is TGTGCCAGCAGCTTGGTGCCAGGGACAGAGACCCAGTACTTC. Translation gives CASSLVPGTETQYF. The variable domain in full, completed from reference TRBV5-6 and TRBJ2-5, reads DAGVTQSPTHLIKTRGQQVTLRCSPKSGHDTVSWYQQALGQGPQFIFQYYEEEERQRGNFPDRFSGHQFPNYSSELNVNALLLGDSALYLCASSLVPGTETQYFGPGTRLLVL.

This clonotype was found many times. The library was prepared for alpha chains; this beta chain is a stray read, so its frequency means little. The CDR3 is CASSLAGSGNTIYF. The CDR3 DNA is TGTGCCAGCAGTTTAGCGGGTTCAGGAAACACCATATATTTT. The chain employs TRBV6-5 and TRBJ1-3; no clear D. The germline V and J ends were trimmed by 4 bases and 4 bases, with 11 bases remaining between them. This CDR3 is 14 amino acids long. Germline V CDR1 and CDR2: MNHEY, SVGAGI.

This clonotype was counted ten times or more. A library prepared for alpha chains yielded this beta chain as an off-target read; its size is of little meaning. V and J are TRBV12-3 or TRBV12-4 and TRBJ2-6, with D possibly matching TRBD2 (5 bases). CDR3 length: 13 amino acids. The ends were cut back, 5 bases at V and 4 bases at J, with 6 bases in the middle. The CDR3 spells CASSTGGANVLTF. CDR3 nucleotide sequence: TGTGCCAGCAGTACGGGGGGGGCCAACGTCCTGACTTTC.

This clonotype was seen at least ten times. The library was built for alpha chains, so this beta chain is an off-target read and its size means little. The chain has TRBV7-8 and TRBJ1-5; D is undetermined. From germline, CDR1 is SGHVS and CDR2 FQNEAQ. There are 16 residues in the CDR3. Trimming shortened V by 2 bases and J by 6 bases, and 17 bases separated the two germline ends. In DNA form, the CDR3 reads TGTGCCAGCAGCTTAAATAAGATCGGAAAGGGTCAGCCCCAGCATTTT. Residues: CASSLNKIGKGQPQHF.

This clonotype appeared many times. Because the library targeted alpha chains, this beta chain is an off-target read whose size means little. The V call is TRBV5-1, the J call TRBJ2-7, with 12 nucleotides matching TRBD2. J lost 2 bases, V lost 4 bases, and 1 base had no gene match. The CDR3 extends over 14 amino acids. Germline CDR1 SGHRS, CDR2 YFSETQ. CDR3 region: CASSRTSGAYEQYF. Written as DNA, the CDR3 is TGCGCCAGCAGCCGGACTAGCGGGGCCTACGAGCAGTACTTC. Drawing the rest from reference TRBV5-1 and TRBJ2-7, the complete variable domain is KAGVTQTPRYLIKTRGQQVTLSCSPISGHRSVSWYQQTPGQGLQFLFEYFSETQRNKGNFPGRFSGRQFSNSRSEMNVSTLELGDSALYLCASSRTSGAYEQYFGPGTRLTVT.

This clonotype counts as medium-sized. Since the library was made to target alpha chains, this beta chain is a stray read and its abundance is not meaningful. The rearrangement uses TRBV30 and TRBJ1-5; D not resolved. CDR1 and CDR2 from the germline V gene are GTSNPN and SVGIG (reference sequence). V gave up 1 base and J gave up 3 bases, with 7 bases separating them. The CDR3 contains 13 residues. DNA for the CDR3: TGTGCCTGGAGTGCCGACCCCAATCAGCCCCAGCATTTT. Its protein is CAWSADPNQPQHF.

By sample share, this clonotype is medium-sized. This beta chain slipped into a library made for alpha chains as a stray read, so its size is not meaningful. This chain connects TRBV27 to TRBJ1-1, with 7 bases fitting TRBD1. Trimming at V came to 6 bases and at J to 0 bases, leaving 7 bases not matched to a gene. The germline V gene encodes CDR1 MNHEY and CDR2 SMNVEV (reference sequence). The CDR3 is made up of 15 amino acids. In DNA form, the CDR3 reads TGTGCCAGCAGCAGGGGGGCGACCCTGAACACTGAAGCTTTCTTT. It codes for CASSRGATLNTEAFF.

This clonotype is labeled as medium-sized (0.01 to 0.1%). This beta chain is a stray sequence in a library constructed for alpha chains; its clone size is not meaningful. J is TRBJ1-6 and V is TRBV10-3; the D is unclear. V lost 8 bases and J 7 bases, leaving 12 bases between the germline ends. This CDR3 spans 13 amino acids. Germline CDR1 reads ENHRY; CDR2 reads SYGVKD. CDR3 loop: CAIVAGPNSPLHF. Here the CDR3 DNA reads TGTGCCATCGTGGCAGGCCCGAATTCACCCCTCCACTTT.